The entry that follows covers one TCR beta chain sequence. This sample stems from a study of blood T cell repertoires in COVID-19. Study context: Some COVID-19 samples were acute and others convalescent; all came from the United States, Italy and Spain.

The table came from immunoSEQ multiplex PCR; TCRdb's copy has only in-frame clones and leaves some out. The profile covers more than 70,000 clones, with under 95% appearing a single time and about 3.9% taken by the ten largest. Germline values: CDR1 ENHRY, CDR2 SYGVKD. J gave up 5 bases and V 6 bases, and 13 bases lay outside the gene matches. The CDR3 covers 16 residues. Sequences were obtained from peripheral blood. J is TRBJ2-5 and V is TRBV10-3; TRBD1 matches 9 bases. This receptor was taken from a woman in her forties or fifties in a cohort sampled during active COVID-19. This CDR3 is CAIRPGQGRAGETQYF. DNA for the CDR3: TGTGCCATCAGACCCGGACAGGGGCGGGCTGGGGAGACCCAGTACTTC.